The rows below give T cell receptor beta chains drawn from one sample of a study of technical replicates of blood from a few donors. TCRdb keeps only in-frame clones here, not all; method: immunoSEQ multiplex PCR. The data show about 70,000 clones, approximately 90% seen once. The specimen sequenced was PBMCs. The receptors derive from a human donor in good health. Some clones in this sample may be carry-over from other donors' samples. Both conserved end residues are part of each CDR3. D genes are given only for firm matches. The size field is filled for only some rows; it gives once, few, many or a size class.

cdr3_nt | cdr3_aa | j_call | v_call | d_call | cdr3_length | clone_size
TGTGCCAGCAGCCAAAGGTCGGGGACTAGCAAGACTTTAACCTACGAGCAGTACTTC | CASSQRSGTSKTLTYEQYF | TRBJ2-7 | TRBV7-9 | TRBD2 | 19 | few
TGTGCCAGCAGTTTTACAGGGGGCTTCGAGCAGTACTTC | CASSFTGGFEQYF | TRBJ2-7 | TRBV27 | TRBD1 | 13 | NA
TGCGCCAGCAGCCCGGACAGGGTACGGGGACGAGCTTTCTTT | CASSPDRVRGRAFF | TRBJ1-1 | TRBV5-1 | TRBD1 | 14 | NA
TGTGCCATATCCCGGGACTGGTGTTCACCCCTCCACTTT | CAISRDWCSPLHF | TRBJ1-6 | TRBV5-3 | NA | 13 | once
TGCGCCAGCAGCTCCGATGACAGGGCGGCTAACTATGGCTACACCTTC | CASSSDDRAANYGYTF | TRBJ1-2 | TRBV5-1 | TRBD1 | 16 | NA
TGTGCCAGCAGTTACCACAGGACTAGCGGGGAAGAGACCCAGTACTTC | CASSYHRTSGEETQYF | TRBJ2-5 | TRBV6-6 | TRBD2 | 16 | NA
TGTGCCAGCAACGTGGAGGGGCGGAAACTGTTTTTT | CASNVEGRKLFF | TRBJ1-4 | TRBV6-6 | NA | 12 | NA
TGCAGCGTTGAATTCCTAACCGGGGAGCTGTTTTTT | CSVEFLTGELFF | TRBJ2-2 | TRBV29-1 | NA | 12 | NA
TGTGCCAGCACCCCGGGGGAGGGCCTGTCGTCCAATGAGCAGTTCTTC | CASTPGEGLSSNEQFF | TRBJ2-1 | TRBV2 | TRBD2 | 16 | NA
TGTGCCAGCAGTGACGTGCGGGAGGGCTCCTACGAGCAGTACTTC | CASSDVREGSYEQYF | TRBJ2-7 | TRBV6-1 | TRBD2 | 15 | NA
TGTGCCAGCATAGCGGGGGTCCCAGATACGCAGTATTTT | CASIAGVPDTQYF | TRBJ2-3 | TRBV21-1 | NA | 13 | NA